This TCR beta chain comes out of a study of CD8 T cells in Susac syndrome. RNA totalling roughly 0.45 to 1 ug underwent reverse transcription with random hexamers. Each CDR3 protein gets one entry after TCRdb re-called the immunoSEQ multiplex PCR reads with MiXCR. The data show around 59,000 distinct CDR3 sequences, around 90% seen once. Bulk CD8+ and CD4+ cells came from magnetic negative isolation; CD8+ TEMRA by FACS. Germline V CDR1 and CDR2: KGHDR, SFDVKD. Trimming took 2 bases from V and 7 from J, leaving 13 bases between them. This CDR3 is 14 amino acids long. Sequenced material: CD8+ T cells from PBMCs. This TCR was recovered from a human donor in good health. The chain couples TRBV24-1 to TRBJ1-1; D might be TRBD1 (6 bases). The CDR3 spells CATSDSDRQYEAFF. The DNA for the CDR3 is TGTGCCACCAGTGATTCTGACAGGCAATATGAAGCTTTCTTT.